This T cell receptor beta chain was identified during a study of cytomegalovirus exposure and HLA in healthy donors. The study's findings and limits: Three chains linked to CMV were shown in vitro to be specific for CMV antigens.

This table comes from immunoSEQ multiplex PCR, and its TCRdb copy is limited to in-frame clones, with some not included. The data contain over 60,000 clones, nearly 96% of them seen just once; the ten biggest clones take up 4.5%. The CDR3 consists of 12 residues. Germline lookup yields CDR1 SEHNR and CDR2 FQNEAQ (reference sequence). Trimming removed 4 bases from V and 6 bases from J, with 7 bases in between. As regards this clone: Antigen specificity is unknown. Additional DNA sequences in this sample encode the identical CDR3.

What was sequenced was PBMCs. The TCR sequence derives from a woman younger than 35 in good health and CMV-seropositive. J is TRBJ2-1 and V is TRBV7-9; TRBD2 is a possible D gene (5 bases). Here the CDR3 DNA reads TGTGCCAGCAGCTGGAGCGGCAATGAGCAGTTCTTC. Encoded protein: CASSWSGNEQFF.